A single sample gave rise to the 17 T cell receptor beta chains below, sequenced in a study of blood T cells in healthy people across ages. Then a second PCR, running about 6 to 11 cycles, was carried out with a sample-barcoded 5' primer and a J-beta primer mix. TCRdb re-called the 5' RACE reads with MiXCR, one entry per CDR3 protein. This table has 1,500,000 or so distinct CDR3 sequences, approximately 43% appearing once. Specimen: blood. The receptor source for this set is a woman between 18 and 29 years old in good health.

The chain combines TRBV11-2 with TRBJ2-5; tentatively, D is TRBD1 (6 bases). The V end was cut by 7 bases, the J end by 1 base, with 19 bases between. CDR3 length: 16 residues. CDR1 is SGHAT, CDR2 FQNNGV, per germline. CDR3 DNA sequence: TGTGCCAGCACCCGGGGAGCCGGGACATTCCAAGAGACCCAGTACTTC. Encoded protein: CASTRGAGTFQETQYF. Combining the CDR3 with reference TRBV11-2 and TRBJ2-5 gives the whole variable domain EAGVAQSPRYKIIEKRQSVAFWCNPISGHATLYWYQQILGQGPKLLIQFQNNGVVDDSQLPKDRFSAERLKGVDSTLKIQPAKLEDSAVYLCASTRGAGTFQETQYFGPGTRLLVL.

The rearrangement uses TRBV20-1 and TRBJ1-3; possible D gene TRBD1, 6 bases. Germline V gene sequence: CDR1 DFQATT, CDR2 SNEGSKA (reference sequence). The CDR3 spans 15 residues. The V and J ends lost 1 base and 2 bases respectively, with 12 bases between them. The DNA of the CDR3 is TGCAGTGCTAGAGTTGCAGGGGCAACTGGAAACACCATATATTTT. Amino acid sequence: CSARVAGATGNTIYF.

This clonotype came up a few times. This chain connects TRBV25-1 to TRBJ1-4; 7 bases line up with TRBD1. Germline V gene data show CDR1 as MGHDK and CDR2 as SYGVNS. The V and J ends lost 4 bases and 7 bases, in that order; junction bases with no gene match: 6. The length of the CDR3 is 14 residues. CDR3 sequence: CASSAPGGGEKLFF. CDR3 nucleotide sequence: TGTGCCAGCAGTGCGCCAGGGGGAGGTGAAAAACTGTTTTTT.

This clonotype came up a few times. This chain connects TRBV20-1 to TRBJ1-1; D is unresolved. Germline lookup yields CDR1 DFQATT and CDR2 SNEGSKA (reference sequence). Trimming stripped 0 bases from V and 7 bases from J, with 15 bases between. This CDR3 region has 14 residues. The CDR3 sequence is CSARDGRGSSEAFF. CDR3 nucleotides: TGCAGTGCTAGAGATGGGCGGGGTAGCAGTGAAGCTTTCTTT.

This clonotype was detected only a few times. A read error may produce the germline difference seen at one junction end. The gene calls are TRBV6-2 or TRBV6-3 and TRBJ2-1, with a tentative D call TRBD2 (6 bases). CDR1 is MNHEY, CDR2 SVGEGT, per germline. The CDR3 runs 15 residues. The CDR3 DNA sequence: TGTGCTAGCAGTCGGGACTCAAGCTCCTACAATGAGCAGTTCTTC. Translated: CASSRDSSSYNEQFF.

This chain joins TRBV4-2 and TRBJ2-1; the D is unclear. Germline lookup yields CDR1 LGHNA and CDR2 YNFKEQ. The V end lost 2 bases, the J end lost 10 bases, and 12 bases lay between the germline ends. The CDR3 is 13 residues long. CDR3 in amino acids: CASSQPYEYEQFF. The CDR3 nucleotides are TGTGCCAGCAGCCAACCTTACGAATACGAGCAGTTCTTC.

The genes are TRBV5-1 and TRBJ2-2; D is ambiguous. CDR1 and CDR2 from the germline V gene are SGHRS and YFSETQ. V dropped 4 bases and J dropped 2 bases, with 15 bases sitting between them. This CDR3 has 16 residues. The CDR3 loop reads CASSHRTLRNTGELFF. The CDR3 DNA is TGCGCCAGCAGCCATCGGACCCTAAGAAACACCGGGGAGCTGTTTTTT.

This sequence joins TRBV30 and TRBJ1-2; TRBD1 aligns across 10 bases. The CDR3 covers 13 residues. Germline V gives CDR1 GTSNPN, CDR2 SVGIG (reference sequence). V dropped 7 bases and J dropped 5; count of bases not matched to a gene: 7. In DNA form, the CDR3 reads TGTGCCTATACGCCGGGACAGGGGTATGGCTACACCTTC. Its protein product is CAYTPGQGYGYTF.

The V gene is TRBV7-2, the J gene TRBJ2-1; D is perhaps TRBD2 (5 bases). Trimming removed 1 base at V and 4 bases at J, with 14 bases between. This CDR3 region has 16 residues. Germline CDR1 reads SGHTA; CDR2 reads FQGNSA. The DNA for the CDR3 is TGTGCCAGCAGCTTAGACGGCGGGTCGGGGTACAATGAGCAGTTCTTC. Translated: CASSLDGGSGYNEQFF.

The CDR3 sequence is CSATGASLPYEQYF. CDR3 nucleotide sequence: TGCAGTGCTACGGGGGCTAGCCTTCCCTACGAGCAGTACTTC. The rearrangement uses TRBV20-1 and TRBJ2-7, with D perhaps TRBD1 or TRBD2 (6 bases each). V lost 4 bases to trimming and J lost 2 bases, with 15 bases between them. There are 14 residues in the CDR3. Germline values: CDR1 DFQATT, CDR2 SNEGSKA (reference sequence).

This clonotype was detected once. The chain employs TRBV4-1 and TRBJ1-5; D is unclear. The V and J ends lost 1 base and 2 bases respectively, with 9 bases between them. Germline V gene lookup returns CDR1 MGHRA and CDR2 YSYEKL. The CDR3 is made up of 15 amino acids. The CDR3 nucleotides read TGCGCCAGCAGCCAAGGAGGAGGGCGCAATCAGCCCCAGCATTTT. As protein: CASSQGGGRNQPQHF.

This clonotype was recorded a few times. The chain carries TRBV20-1 and TRBJ1-6; 10 bases are shared with TRBD1. Germline V CDR1 and CDR2: DFQATT, SNEGSKA (reference sequence). V trimming: 1 base; J trimming: 9 bases; junction bases outside the gene matches: 9. This CDR3 is built from 16 residues. CDR3: CSARALGQGDTSPLHF. The CDR3 DNA reads TGCAGTGCTAGAGCTCTCGGACAGGGGGACACTTCACCCCTCCACTTT.

This clonotype was detected a few times. This rearrangement joins TRBV21-1 to TRBJ1-1. TRBV21-1 is noted as a pseudogene. This CDR3 spans 15 amino acids. In nucleotides, the CDR3 is TGTGCCAGCAGCAAGGAGGAATTTAGGAACACTGAAGCTTTCTTT. Its protein product is CASSKEEFRNTEAFF.

CDR3: CASSTSELTGGLADTQYF. CDR3 DNA sequence: TGTGCCAGCAGTACAAGCGAACTAACAGGGGGTTTGGCAGATACGCAGTATTTT. The chain is built from TRBV12-3 or TRBV12-4 and TRBJ2-3, with 8 nucleotides matching TRBD1. V lost 5 bases and J lost 4; bases outside the gene matches: 17. The CDR3 runs 18 residues.

This clonotype has just a few counts. This sequence joins TRBV9 and TRBJ1-2; possibly TRBD1 for D (6 bases). This CDR3 is built from 19 residues. V was shortened by 2 bases and J by 6 bases, with 29 bases between the two germline ends. The germline V gene has CDR1 SGDLS and CDR2 YYNGEE. CDR3 sequence: CASSVRNRACIRGMHGYTF. CDR3 DNA: TGTGCCAGCAGCGTTAGAAACAGGGCCTGTATAAGGGGGATGCATGGCTACACCTTC.

The chain uses TRBV7-9 and TRBJ2-5; possible D gene TRBD2, 7 bases. Germline assignment: CDR1 SEHNR and CDR2 FQNEAQ (reference sequence). There are 13 residues in the CDR3. Trimming took off 7 bases at V and 4 bases at J, with 13 bases between the two ends. The CDR3 here is CASIAGATETQYF. CDR3 coding DNA: TGTGCCAGCATCGCGGGGGCGACAGAGACCCAGTACTTC.

V usage is TRBV6-2 or TRBV6-3 and J usage is TRBJ2-7, with D hard to call. The DNA end is a closer match to TRBJ2-5, so the J assignment may be wrong. CDR1 and CDR2 (germline): MNHEY, SVGEGT. The CDR3 totals 12 residues. The DNA for the CDR3 is TGTGCCAGCAGCCCAAGTTGGGAGACCCAGTACTTC. Protein: CASSPSWETQYF.